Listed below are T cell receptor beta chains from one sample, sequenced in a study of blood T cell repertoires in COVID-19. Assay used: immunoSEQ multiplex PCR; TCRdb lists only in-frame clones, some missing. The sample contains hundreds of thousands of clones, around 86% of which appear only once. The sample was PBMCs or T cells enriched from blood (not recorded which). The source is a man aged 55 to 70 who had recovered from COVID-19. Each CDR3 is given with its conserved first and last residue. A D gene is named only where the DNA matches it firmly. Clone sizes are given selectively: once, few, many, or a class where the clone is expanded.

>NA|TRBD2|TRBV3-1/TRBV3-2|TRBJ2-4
TGTGCCAGCAGCCCAATAGCGGGAAATCGGAAAAACATTCAGTACTTC
CASSPIAGNRKNIQYF
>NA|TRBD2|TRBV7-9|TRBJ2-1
TGTGCCAGCAGCTTCCAGCGGGAGGAAAACAATGAGCAGTTCTTC
CASSFQREENNEQFF
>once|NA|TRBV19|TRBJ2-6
TGTGCCAGTAGGGAGCCCGGGGCTGGGGCCAACGTCCTGACTTTC
CASREPGAGANVLTF
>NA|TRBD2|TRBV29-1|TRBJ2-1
TGCAGCGTTGAGCTAGCTCTAGCGGGGTCCTACAATGAGCAGTTCTTC
CSVELALAGSYNEQFF
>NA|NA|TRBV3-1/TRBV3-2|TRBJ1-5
TGTGCCAGCAGCCAAGCGGTCACCAATCAGCCCCAGCATTTT
CASSQAVTNQPQHF
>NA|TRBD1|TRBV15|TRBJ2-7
TGTGCCACCAGCAATTTAGGACAGGCCCAATATGGGTACGAGCAGTACTTC
CATSNLGQAQYGYEQYF
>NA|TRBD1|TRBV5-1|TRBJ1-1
TGCGCCAGCAGCGTATCAGGGGGAGCGAACACTGAAGCTTTCTTT
CASSVSGGANTEAFF
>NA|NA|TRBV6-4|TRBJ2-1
TGTGCCAGCAGTGACTCGAGATCGGGGGGCCACAATGAGCAGTTCTTC
CASSDSRSGGHNEQFF
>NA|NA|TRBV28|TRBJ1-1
TGTGCCAGCACGGCAGGGGCAGTAAGGACTGAAGCTTTCTTT
CASTAGAVRTEAFF
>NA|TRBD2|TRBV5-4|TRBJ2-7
TGTGCCAGCAGCACTAGCGTAGCCTACGAGCAGTACTTC
CASSTSVAYEQYF
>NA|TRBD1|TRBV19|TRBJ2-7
TGTGCCAGTAGTACCGGGACAGGGGGCTACGAGCAGTACTTC
CASSTGTGGYEQYF
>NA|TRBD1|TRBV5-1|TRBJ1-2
TGCGCCAGCAGCCTCCCCACAGGGGCGGGGAACTATGGCTACACCTTC
CASSLPTGAGNYGYTF
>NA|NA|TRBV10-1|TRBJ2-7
TGCGCCAGCACTGAAAACAGGGTTGAGCAGTACTTC
CASTENRVEQYF
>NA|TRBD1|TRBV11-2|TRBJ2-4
TGTGCCAGCAGCCCGCAGCAGGGGGATACAGCCAAAAACATTCAGTACTTC
CASSPQQGDTAKNIQYF
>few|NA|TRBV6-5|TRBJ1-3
TGTGCCAGCAGGGCACCCTCTTCAGGAAACACCATATATTTT
CASRAPSSGNTIYF
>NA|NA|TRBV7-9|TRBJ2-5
TGTGCCAGCAGCTACCCCGGCAGGATGGGAGAGACCCAGTACTTC
CASSYPGRMGETQYF
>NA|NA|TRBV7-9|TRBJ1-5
TGTGCCAGCAGCTTGTCGCGGGGGGCGAGCAATCAGCCCCAGCATTTT
CASSLSRGASNQPQHF
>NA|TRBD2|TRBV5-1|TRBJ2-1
TGCGCCAGCAGGTCTAGCGGGAGGGCCAATGAGCAGTTCTTC
CASRSSGRANEQFF
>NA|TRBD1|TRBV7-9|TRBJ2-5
TGTGCCAGCAGCCCTCTCACGACAGGGGGGCTCCAAGAGACCCAGTACTTC
CASSPLTTGGLQETQYF
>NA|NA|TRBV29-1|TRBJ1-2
TGCAGCTCCCGGGACACGGCTAACTATGGCTACACCTTC
CSSRDTANYGYTF
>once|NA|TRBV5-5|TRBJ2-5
TGTGCCAGCACCCTCGGAGAGACCCAGTACTTC
CASTLGETQYF
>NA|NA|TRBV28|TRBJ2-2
TGTGCCATAGCCCCGGACTACACCGGGGAGCTGTTTTTT
CAIAPDYTGELFF
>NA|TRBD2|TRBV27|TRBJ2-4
TGTGCCAGCAGTTTCGAGGGTAGCGGGAGGCACAGCCGGGCCAAAAACATTCAGTACTTC
CASSFEGSGRHSRAKNIQYF
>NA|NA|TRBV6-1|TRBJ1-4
TGTGCCAGCAGTGAAGCGCGACGACAGACTAATGAAAAACTGTTTTTT
CASSEARRQTNEKLFF
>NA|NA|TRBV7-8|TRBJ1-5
TGTGCCAGCAGCCCCGACAGAAATCAGCCCCAGCATTTT
CASSPDRNQPQHF
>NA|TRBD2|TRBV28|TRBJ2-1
TGTGCCAGCAGCCCCGTTAATAGCGGGAGATCAAGTGAGCAGTTCTTC
CASSPVNSGRSSEQFF
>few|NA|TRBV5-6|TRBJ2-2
TGTGCCAGCAGCCCAGTATCCGGGGAGCTGTTTTTT
CASSPVSGELFF
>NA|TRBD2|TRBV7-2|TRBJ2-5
TGTGCCAGCAGCTTAAGGCGGGGGACCCCCGGAGAGCAAGGGACCCAGTACTTC
CASSLRRGTPGEQGTQYF
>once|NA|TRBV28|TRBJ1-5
TGTGCCAGCAGTTTCGCTGGGGGGCAGCCCCAGCATTTT
CASSFAGGQPQHF
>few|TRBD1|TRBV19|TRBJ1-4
TGTGCCAGTAGTACGACAGGGCGGCCTAATGAAAAACTGTTTTTT
CASSTTGRPNEKLFF
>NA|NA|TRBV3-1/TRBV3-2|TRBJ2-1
TGTGCCAGCAGCCAAGGTATCGGGGGTTACTACAATGAGCAGTTCTTC
CASSQGIGGYYNEQFF
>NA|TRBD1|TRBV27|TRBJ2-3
TGTGCCAGCAGTCCCAGGGGGCGGTATACGCAGTATTTT
CASSPRGRYTQYF
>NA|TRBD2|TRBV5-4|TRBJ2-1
TGTGCCAGCAGCCCTAGCGGGCCTCACAATGAGCAGTTCTTC
CASSPSGPHNEQFF
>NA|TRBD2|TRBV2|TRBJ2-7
TGTGCCAACCTACGGACTAGCGGCCAGGACGAGCAGTACTTC
CANLRTSGQDEQYF
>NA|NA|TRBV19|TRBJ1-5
TGTGCCAGTAGCACAGTAAGCAATCAGCCCCAGCATTTT
CASSTVSNQPQHF
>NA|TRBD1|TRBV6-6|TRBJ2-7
TGTGCCAGCAGTACCGGGACAGGCTATACCTACGAGCAGTACTTC
CASSTGTGYTYEQYF
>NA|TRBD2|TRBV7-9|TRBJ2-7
TGTGCCAGCAGCCGAGGGGGACTAGCGGTAGCCTACGAGCAGTACTTC
CASSRGGLAVAYEQYF
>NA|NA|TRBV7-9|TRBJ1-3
TGTGCCAGCAGCTTCGGACAGACCTCTGGAAACACCATATATTTT
CASSFGQTSGNTIYF
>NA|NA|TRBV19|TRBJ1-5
TGTGCCAGTAGTACCAGGGACAATCAGCCCCAGCATTTT
CASSTRDNQPQHF
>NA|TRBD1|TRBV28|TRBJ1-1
TGTGCCAGCAGTTCAAGACAGGGGCGGCTGAACACTGAAGCTTTCTTT
CASSSRQGRLNTEAFF
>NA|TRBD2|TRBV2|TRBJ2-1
TGTGCCAGCAGACCTCTTAGCGGGACGGAGCAGTTCTTC
CASRPLSGTEQFF
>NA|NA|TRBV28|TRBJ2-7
TGTGCCAGCAGTGTAACGGGAGAAAGAGAGCAGTACTTC
CASSVTGEREQYF
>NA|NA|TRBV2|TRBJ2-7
TGTGCCAGCAGTGAATTGGAGGACGAGCAGTACTTC
CASSELEDEQYF
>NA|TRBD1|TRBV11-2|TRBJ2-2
TGTGCCAGCAGCCGACAGGGTAGAACCGGGGAGCTGTTTTTT
CASSRQGRTGELFF
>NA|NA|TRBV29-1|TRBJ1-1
TGCAGCGCGTGGAGGGGAAACACTGAAGCTTTCTTT
CSAWRGNTEAFF